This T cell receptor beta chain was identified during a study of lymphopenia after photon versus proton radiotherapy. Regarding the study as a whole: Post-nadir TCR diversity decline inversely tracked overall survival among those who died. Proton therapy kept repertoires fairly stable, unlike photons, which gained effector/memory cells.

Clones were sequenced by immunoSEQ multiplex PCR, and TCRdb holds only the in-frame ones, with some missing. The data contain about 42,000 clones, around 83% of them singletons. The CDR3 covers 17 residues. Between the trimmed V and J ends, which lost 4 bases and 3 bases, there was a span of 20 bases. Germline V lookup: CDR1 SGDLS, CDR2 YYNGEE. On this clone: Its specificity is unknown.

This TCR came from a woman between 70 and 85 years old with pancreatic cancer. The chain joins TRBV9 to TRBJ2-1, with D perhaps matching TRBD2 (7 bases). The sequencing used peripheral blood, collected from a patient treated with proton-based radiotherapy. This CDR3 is CASSPRGGTSYYNEQFF. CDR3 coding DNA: TGTGCCAGCAGCCCTAGGGGGGGCACCTCGTACTACAATGAGCAGTTCTTC.